The T cell receptor beta chain described here comes from a study of blood T cells in healthy people across ages. Germline CDR1 MNHNS, CDR2 SASEGT. CDR3 length: 16 residues. V was clipped by 7 bases and J by 6 bases, with 25 bases between them. Sample-barcoded 5' priming and a J-beta primer mix drove a second PCR of about 6 to 12 cycles. TCRdb itself ran the 5' RACE reads through MiXCR, one entry per CDR3 protein. This sample has about 940,000 distinct CDR3 sequences; about 48% occur once, and the top ten carry 13%. The chain links TRBV6-1 to TRBJ2-7; tentatively, D is TRBD2 (6 bases). Material for sequencing was blood. This sequence was found in a man aged 25-40 years in good health. The chain's CDR3 is CASISHRDCILCEQYF. The CDR3 coding sequence is TGTGCCAGCATCAGCCACCGGGACTGCATTTTGTGCGAGCAGTACTTC.